This T cell receptor beta chain is from a study of OX40 agonist ivuxolimab in advanced cancers. Concerning the study at large: Ivuxolimab was an agonistic, fully human IgG2 monoclonal antibody directed against OX40 (CD134), a costimulatory receptor. Intravenous ivuxolimab was administered to patients every 2 weeks at six dose levels: 0.01, 0.1, 0.3, 1.5, 3 and 10 mg/kg. Among the approximately 54 dose-escalation patients, about 20 had hepatocellular carcinoma, roughly 15 melanoma, 9 renal cell carcinoma and 9 head and neck cancer. In the dose-escalation cohort, 82.7% of patients were male, and the mean age was approximately 60 years, with a range of about 23 to 90. Patients were allowed to have had prior anti-PD-1, anti-PD-L1 or anti-CTLA-4 therapy, and 40% to 45% of the dose-escalation patients had previously received checkpoint inhibitors. Partial responses occurred in three dose-escalation patients, of whom one had hepatocellular carcinoma and two had cutaneous melanoma. Peripheral TCRbeta sequencing was intended to test whether TCR sequence diversity was altered and clonal T-cell expansion was caused by ivuxolimab. The monotherapy dose-escalation portion (N = 52 patients) of the phase I ivuxolimab trial is reported in the paper. General study outcomes and caveats: Low levels of normalized T-cell clonal expansion were also seen in some nonresponding patients. Partial responders in the 0.1-3.0 mg/kg groups had among the lowest normalized peripheral clonal expansion, especially among CD8+ T cells. At doses of 0.1 to 3.0 mg/kg, clonal expansion of both CD4+ and CD8+ T cells in blood was seen between baseline and week 6. After ivuxolimab, expanded clones were on average more numerous among CD8+ T cells than among CD4+ T cells. Which antigens the clonally expanded peripheral T cells were specific for was not determined.

Genomic DNA was isolated from the sorted cells so that the TCRbeta CDR3 region could be sequenced. TCRbeta CDR3 regions were sequenced using the immunoSEQ Assay. Entries here come from immuneACCESS through TCRdb and include only in-frame sequences with V and J called. Some clones fail to appear in such tables; in the studies checked, an unresolved V gene covers under half of the shortfall, and the cause of the remainder is unknown. Counted in this sample were roughly 60,000 clones; more than 85% of them appeared once. 3.5% to 4% of the sample is in the top ten clones. V trim: 5 bases; J trim: 0 bases; unmatched bases: 5. Based on the germline V gene, the CDR1 and CDR2 sequences are MNHEY and SVGAGI. The CDR3 contains 15 residues, cysteine and phenylalanine counted. The DNA shown is the 45-base CDR3, in frame from base 1. Notes on this clone: The antigen it binds to is not known. Per-base qualities were not stored, and no clone one base away is much larger.

Patients with a history of autoimmune disease or receiving systemic immunosuppression were excluded from the trial. Peripheral blood for TCR sequencing was drawn from every dose cohort at baseline, at cycle 4 day 1 and at cycle 7 day 1. The samples were taken from a phase I, first-in-human, multicenter, open-label dose-escalation trial of ivuxolimab. The trial enrolled adults with locally advanced or metastatic head and neck squamous cell, hepatocellular, melanoma or renal cell carcinoma. Before TCR sequencing, CD4+ and CD8+ T cells were separately sorted from peripheral blood. The receptor's source is an adult with an advanced solid tumor such as melanoma, head and neck, liver or kidney cancer. Specimen: CD4+ or CD8+ T cells sorted from blood, collected in a trial of the OX40 agonist ivuxolimab. The chain joins TRBV6-5 to TRBJ2-5; 8 bases in the junction line up with TRBD1. CDR3 reads: CASSHRDRYQETQYF. The nucleotides read TGTGCCAGCAGTCACCGGGACAGGTACCAAGAGACCCAGTACTTC.